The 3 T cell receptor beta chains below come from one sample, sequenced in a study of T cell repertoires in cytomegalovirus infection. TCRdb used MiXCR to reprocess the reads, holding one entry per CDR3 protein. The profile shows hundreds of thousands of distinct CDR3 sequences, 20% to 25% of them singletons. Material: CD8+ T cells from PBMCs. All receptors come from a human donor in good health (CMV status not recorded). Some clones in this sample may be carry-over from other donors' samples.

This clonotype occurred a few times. The CDR3 nucleotides are TGCAGTGCTAGAGGTAACAGGTGGAACACTGAAGCTTTCTTT. This translates into CSARGNRWNTEAFF. The V gene is TRBV20-1, the J gene TRBJ1-1, with D possibly matching TRBD1 (5 bases). Germline V gene data show CDR1 as DFQATT and CDR2 as SNEGSKA (reference sequence). V dropped 1 base and J dropped 1 base, with 10 bases sitting between them. There are 14 residues in the CDR3.

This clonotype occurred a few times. The chain's CDR3 is CASSLLLSETQYF. The CDR3 DNA sequence: TGTGCCAGCAGTTTACTTTTATCGGAGACCCAGTACTTC. The chain has TRBV27 and TRBJ2-5; D remains ambiguous. Between the trimmed V and J ends, which lost 2 bases and 5 bases, there was a span of 9 bases. CDR3 length: 13 residues. Per germline, CDR1 MNHEY and CDR2 SMNVEV (reference sequence).

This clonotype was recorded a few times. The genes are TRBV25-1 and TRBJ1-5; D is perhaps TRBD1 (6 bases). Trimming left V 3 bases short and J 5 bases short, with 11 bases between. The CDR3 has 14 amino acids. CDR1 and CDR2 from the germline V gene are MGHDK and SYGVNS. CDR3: CASSEGAGDQPQHF. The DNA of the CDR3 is TGTGCCAGCAGTGAGGGGGCAGGGGATCAGCCCCAGCATTTT.